This T cell receptor (beta chain) originates from a study of T cells in Graves' hyperthyroidism and ophthalmopathy (dated by TCRdb to between 2018 and 2020). With respect to the entire study: Peripheral blood was collected at initial diagnosis, before any treatment. In addition, the study compared T-cell repertoires in thyroid tissue and in blood from roughly six Graves' hyperthyroidism patients. For training and testing, the 100 or so patients in the discovery cohort were randomly divided in a 7:3 ratio. The paper describes TCR Vbeta CDR3 sequencing of around 140 peripheral blood samples, made up of around 41 ophthalmopathy patients, 70 to 75 hyperthyroidism patients and 17 progressor patients. Prospective prediction of ophthalmopathy was tested in an independent validation cohort of under 20 hyperthyroidism patients and 17 patients who later progressed to ophthalmopathy. To identify distinguishing TCR V-J signatures, a discovery cohort of 90 to 100 patients was used, comprising under 45 with Graves' ophthalmopathy and 57 with stable Graves' hyperthyroidism. Once sampling was done, hyperthyroidism patients were given methimazole at a starting dose of 30 mg daily, whereas ophthalmopathy patients were given high-dose intravenous methylprednisolone.

TCR beta CDR3 regions were amplified from RNA transcripts. For the first round of RT-PCR on the TCR CDR3, the HTBI primer set was used together with the Qiagen OneStep RT-PCR kit. A second multiplex PCR round built the libraries, followed by size selection and purification. Libraries were sequenced paired-end with 100 bp reads on an Illumina HiSeq2000. Under the source paper's analysis protocol: SOAPnuke was used to process the raw data, throwing out any read that contained adapters or uncalled bases, had a mean Phred below 15, or lacked an exact constant-primer or identifier match. High-quality paired reads were merged with COPE v1.2.5, and unique nucleotide sequences were defined as clonotypes. Clonotypes were aligned to IMGT TRBV, TRBD and TRBJ reference segments using MiTCR v1.1. The analysis was restricted to V-J combinations with a frequency above 0.0001, which together covered over 99% of the repertoires. A TCS score was defined as the ratio of F50 (clonal expansion) to E x V (chaos), with BLOSUM62-based TCRdist applied between CDR3 peptides within each V-J. Welch's t-statistics and random forest reduced roughly 540 V-J features to 10 to 15, which were used in a naive Bayes classifier (R e1071). TCRdb reworked the public reads: Q25 trimming with fastp, MiXCR clone assembly, productive beta chains retained. Rows with a matching CDR3 protein are joined into one entry that keeps the most common DNA and genes. For this entry, the V and J calls and clone size follow TCRdb and not the study's own pipeline. A total of some 300,000 distinct CDR3 sequences appear in this sample, 15% to 20% of them only once. Of the sample, roughly 39% falls within the top ten clones.

V and J lose 5 bases and 8 bases, and a span of 16 bases separates them. CDR1 and CDR2 are read off the germline V gene as SGHTA and FQGTGA. From cysteine to phenylalanine, the CDR3 is 14 amino acids long. The CDR3 DNA has 42 bases and is translated from base 1. Moderately to severely active disease, a Clinical Activity Score of at least 3, a NOSPECS grade of at least 4, and a duration under 3 months were present in ophthalmopathy patients. The study excluded patients with uncontrolled infections, other autoimmune diseases, pregnancy or lactation. Diagnoses relied on clinical symptoms, serum thyroxine and TRAb, thyroid ultrasound and orbital computed tomography. PBMCs were isolated from 10 ml of fresh peripheral blood by Ficoll-Paque density gradient centrifugation. Total RNA was extracted with Trizol reagent, and quality was checked on an Agilent 2100 Bioanalyzer. Broad study findings and their caveats: During validation, the model predicted progression to ophthalmopathy a median of about 5.9 months ahead of onset, with more than 55% sensitivity and about 75% specificity. Ophthalmopathy was separated from stable hyperthyroidism by a 13 V-J signature model, with 85% to 90% sensitivity and 81% to 82% specificity obtained in cross-validation and 80%/75% obtained in testing. Most expanded thyroid clonotypes (frequency above 0.001) were also found in blood, which suggests that blood repertoires may mirror thyroid immune responses. Sample size was not statistically predetermined, and investigators were not blinded to group allocation.

This clonotype appeared a few times. Its antigen target is currently unknown. No clone much larger than this one lies a single base away; base qualities are absent. The TCR originated in a man aged 50 or older with Graves' ophthalmopathy. Material: blood. The chain is assembled from TRBV7-3 and TRBJ2-1; TRBD1 is perhaps the D gene, given 5 matching bases. The CDR3 protein sequence reads: CASSQIQGAYEQFF. The nucleotides read TGTGCCAGCAGCCAAATCCAGGGTGCCTATGAGCAGTTCTTC. Reference TRBV7-3 and TRBJ2-1 proteins supply the regions before and after the CDR3; the full variable domain is: GAGVSQTPSNKVTEKGKYVELRCDPISGHTALYWYRQSLGQGPEFLIYFQGTGAADDSGLPNDRFFAVRPEGSVSTLKIQRTERGDSAVYLCASSQIQGAYEQFFGPGTRLTVL.